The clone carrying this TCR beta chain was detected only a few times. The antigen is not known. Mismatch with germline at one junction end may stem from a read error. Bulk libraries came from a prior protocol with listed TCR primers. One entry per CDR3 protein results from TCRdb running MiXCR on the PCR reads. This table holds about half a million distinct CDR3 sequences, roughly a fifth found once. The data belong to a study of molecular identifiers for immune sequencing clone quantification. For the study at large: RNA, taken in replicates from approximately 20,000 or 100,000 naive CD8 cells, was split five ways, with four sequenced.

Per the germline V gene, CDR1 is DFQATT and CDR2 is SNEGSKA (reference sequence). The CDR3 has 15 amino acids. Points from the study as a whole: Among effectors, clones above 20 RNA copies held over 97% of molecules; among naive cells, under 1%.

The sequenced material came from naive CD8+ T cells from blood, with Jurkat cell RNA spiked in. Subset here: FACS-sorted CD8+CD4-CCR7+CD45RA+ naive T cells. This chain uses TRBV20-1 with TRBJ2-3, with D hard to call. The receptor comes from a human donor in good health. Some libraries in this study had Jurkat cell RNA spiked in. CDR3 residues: CSAGDLAPRTDTQYF. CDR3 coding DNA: TGCAGTGCTGGAGATTTGGCCCCCCGCACAGATACGCAGTATTTT.